What follows describes a single T cell receptor (beta chain). The sample comes from a study of blood T cell repertoires in COVID-19. Trimming removed 5 bases from V and 4 bases from J, with 5 bases in between. This CDR3 region has 12 residues. Using immunoSEQ multiplex PCR, the repertoire was profiled, and TCRdb retains in-frame clones only, with some absent. In the table there are 150,000 to 200,000 clones, roughly 86% of which are singletons. Specimen: peripheral blood. This receptor was identified in a young man with acute or convalescent COVID-19. The chain carries TRBV12-3 or TRBV12-4 and TRBJ2-2; D unclear. CDR3: CASSPITGELFF. In DNA, the CDR3 is TGTGCCAGCAGTCCCATCACCGGGGAGCTGTTTTTT.